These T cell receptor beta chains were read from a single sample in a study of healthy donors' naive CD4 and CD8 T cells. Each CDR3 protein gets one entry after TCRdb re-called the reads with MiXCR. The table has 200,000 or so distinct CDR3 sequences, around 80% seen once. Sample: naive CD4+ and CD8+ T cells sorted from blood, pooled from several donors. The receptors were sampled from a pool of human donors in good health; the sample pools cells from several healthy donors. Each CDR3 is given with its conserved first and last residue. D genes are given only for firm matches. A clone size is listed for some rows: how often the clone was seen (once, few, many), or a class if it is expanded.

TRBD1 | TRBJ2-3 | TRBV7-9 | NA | CASSLGTGTATDTQYF | TGTGCCAGCAGCTTAGGAACCGGGACAGCGACAGATACGCAGTATTTT
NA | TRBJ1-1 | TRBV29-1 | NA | CSVERTEVQEAFF | TGCAGCGTTGAGCGGACAGAAGTCCAGGAGGCTTTCTTT
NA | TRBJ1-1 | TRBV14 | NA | CASSQGARRNTEAFF | TGTGCCAGCAGCCAAGGGGCACGTCGGAACACTGAAGCTTTCTTT
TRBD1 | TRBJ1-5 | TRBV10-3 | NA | CASSPTGPNVGNQPQHF | TGCGCCAGCAGCCCGACAGGGCCGAATGTGGGTAATCAGCCCCAGCATTTT
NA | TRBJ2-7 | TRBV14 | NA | CASSQGIYEQYF | TGTGCCAGCAGCCAAGGCATCTACGAGCAGTACTTC
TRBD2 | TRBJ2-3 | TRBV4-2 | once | CASSQTGTSGSTDTQYF | TGTGCCAGCAGCCAAACCGGGACTAGCGGGAGCACAGATACGCAGTATTTT
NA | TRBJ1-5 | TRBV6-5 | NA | CASSSQGNSNQPQHF | TGTGCCAGCAGCTCACAGGGAAATAGCAATCAGCCCCAGCATTTT
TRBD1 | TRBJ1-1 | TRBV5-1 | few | CASSSTPGQGNTEAFF | TGCGCCAGCAGCTCCACTCCGGGACAGGGGAACACTGAAGCTTTCTTT
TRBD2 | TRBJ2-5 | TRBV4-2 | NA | CASSLRTSDQETQYF | TGTGCCAGCAGCCTCCGGACTAGCGACCAAGAGACCCAGTACTTC
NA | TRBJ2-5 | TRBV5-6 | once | CASSFWGDIQETQYF | TGTGCCAGCAGCTTCTGGGGGGACATCCAAGAGACCCAGTACTTC
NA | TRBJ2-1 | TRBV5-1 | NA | CASSLLSGSYNEQFF | TGCGCCAGCAGCCTACTTTCGGGGTCCTACAATGAGCAGTTCTTC
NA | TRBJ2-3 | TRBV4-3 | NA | CASSHVSGPDTQYF | TGCGCCAGCAGCCATGTCTCCGGACCAGATACGCAGTATTTT
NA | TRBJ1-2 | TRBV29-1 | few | CSVAPDTAPRRGYTF | TGCAGCGTTGCGCCAGACACGGCCCCCCGGAGGGGCTACACCTTC
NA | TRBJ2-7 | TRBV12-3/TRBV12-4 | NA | CASRTGYYEQYF | TGTGCCAGCAGAACAGGGTACTACGAGCAGTACTTC
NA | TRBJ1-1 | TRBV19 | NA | CASSIPQSQNTEAFF | TGTGCCAGTAGTATCCCCCAGAGCCAGAACACTGAAGCTTTCTTT
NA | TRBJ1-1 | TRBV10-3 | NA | CAISDNLGAFF | TGTGCCATCAGTGACAACCTGGGAGCTTTCTTT
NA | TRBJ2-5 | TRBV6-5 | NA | CASSPAFGYQETQYF | TGTGCCAGCAGCCCGGCGTTCGGGTACCAAGAGACCCAGTACTTC
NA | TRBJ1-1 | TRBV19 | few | CASSMLFMTEAFF | TGTGCCAGTAGTATGCTTTTCATGACTGAAGCTTTCTTT
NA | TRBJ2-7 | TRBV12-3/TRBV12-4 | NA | CASSPQAGKAYEQYF | TGTGCCAGCAGCCCCCAGGCGGGAAAGGCCTACGAGCAGTACTTC
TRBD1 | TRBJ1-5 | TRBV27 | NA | CASSASGTGIQPQHF | TGTGCCAGCAGTGCCTCCGGGACAGGGATACAGCCCCAGCATTTT
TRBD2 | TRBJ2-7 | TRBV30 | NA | CASRTSSYEQYF | TGTGCCTCACGGACTAGCAGCTACGAGCAGTATTTC
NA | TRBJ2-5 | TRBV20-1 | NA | CSARGHQETQYF | TGCAGTGCTAGAGGGCACCAAGAGACCCAGTACTTC
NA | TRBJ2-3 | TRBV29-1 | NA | CSVGDSTDTQYF | TGCAGCGTAGGGGACAGCACAGATACGCAGTATTTT
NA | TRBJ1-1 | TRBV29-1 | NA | CSVVVVNTEAFF | TGCAGCGTTGTAGTAGTGAACACTGAAGCTTTCTTT
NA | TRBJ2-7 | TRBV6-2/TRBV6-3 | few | CASSYSILAGPSYEQYF | TGTGCCAGCAGTTACTCGATCCTGGCGGGCCCATCCTACGAGCAGTACTTC
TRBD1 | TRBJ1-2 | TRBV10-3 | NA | CAISESTGLAYGYTF | TGTGCCATCAGTGAGTCGACAGGGTTGGCCTATGGCTACACCTTC
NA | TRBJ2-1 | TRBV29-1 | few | CSVEVWQGRGDEQFF | TGCAGCGTTGAAGTATGGCAGGGCCGAGGGGATGAGCAGTTCTTC
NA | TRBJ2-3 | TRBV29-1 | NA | CSGRTSSTDTQYF | TGCAGCGGGCGAACCAGTTCGACAGATACGCAGTATTTT
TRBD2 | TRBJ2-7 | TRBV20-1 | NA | CSAERREGYEQYF | TGCAGTGCGGAACGGAGGGAGGGCTACGAGCAGTACTTC
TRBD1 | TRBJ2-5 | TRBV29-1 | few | CSGNRGQETQYF | TGCAGCGGTAACAGGGGCCAGGAGACCCAGTACTTC
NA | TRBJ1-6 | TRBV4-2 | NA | CASSQKTHSGSPLHF | TGTGCCAGCAGCCAAAAGACCCATTCGGGTTCACCCCTCCACTTT
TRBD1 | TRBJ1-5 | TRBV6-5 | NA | CASSRTGTSNQPQHF | TGTGCCAGCAGCCGGACAGGAACTAGCAATCAGCCCCAGCATTTT
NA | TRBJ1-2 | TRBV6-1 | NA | CASSESGGYGYTF | TGTGCCAGCAGTGAATCGGGGGGCTATGGCTACACCTTC
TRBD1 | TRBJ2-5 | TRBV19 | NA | CASSRGQGFQETQYF | TGTGCCAGTAGCAGGGGACAGGGGTTCCAAGAGACCCAGTACTTC
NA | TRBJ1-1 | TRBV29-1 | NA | CSVDEPGLAFF | TGCAGCGTTGATGAACCGGGGCTAGCTTTCTTT
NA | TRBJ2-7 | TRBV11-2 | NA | CASSLGLATYEQYF | TGTGCCAGCAGCTTAGGGCTAGCCACCTACGAGCAGTACTTC
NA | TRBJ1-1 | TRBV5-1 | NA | CASSLGYGPLNTEAFF | TGCGCCAGCAGCTTGGGTTACGGACCCCTGAACACTGAAGCTTTCTTT
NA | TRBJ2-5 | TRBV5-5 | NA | CASSLDSTGALQETQYF | TGTGCCAGCAGCTTGGATTCCACAGGCGCCCTCCAAGAGACCCAGTACTTC
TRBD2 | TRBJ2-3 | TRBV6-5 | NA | CASSYHSGHRDTQYF | TGTGCCAGCAGTTACCATAGCGGGCACAGAGATACGCAGTATTTT
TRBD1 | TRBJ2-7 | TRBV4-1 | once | CASSQDLGTGGLARFQAYEQYF | TGCGCCAGCAGCCAAGATTTGGGGACAGGGGGCCTCGCTCGGTTTCAGGCCTACGAGCAGTACTTC
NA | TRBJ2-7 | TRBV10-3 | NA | CAIGRDYEQYF | TGTGCCATCGGTAGGGACTACGAGCAGTACTTC
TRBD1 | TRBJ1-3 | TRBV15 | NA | CATSRDRAGNTIYF | TGTGCCACCAGCCGAGACAGGGCCGGAAACACCATATATTTT
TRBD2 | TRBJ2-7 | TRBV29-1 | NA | CSVQTSGRGYEQYF | TGCAGCGTGCAAACTAGCGGGAGAGGCTACGAGCAGTACTTC
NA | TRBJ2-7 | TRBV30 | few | CAWGIYEQYF | TGTGCCTGGGGGATCTACGAGCAGTACTTC
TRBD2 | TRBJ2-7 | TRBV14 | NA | CASSQETSGSYEQYF | TGTGCCAGCAGCCAAGAAACTAGCGGGAGTTACGAGCAGTACTTC
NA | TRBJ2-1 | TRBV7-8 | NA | CASSPIVGGYNEQFF | TGTGCCAGCAGCCCGATAGTGGGGGGATACAATGAGCAGTTCTTC
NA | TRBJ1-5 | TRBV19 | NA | CASRPGRMSNQSQHF | TGTGCCAGTAGGCCGGGACGGATGAGCAATCAGTCCCAGCATTTT
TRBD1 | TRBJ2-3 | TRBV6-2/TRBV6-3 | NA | CASSYLGTGGRTDTQYF | TGTGCCAGCAGTTATTTAGGCACAGGGGGCAGAACAGATACGCAGTATTTT
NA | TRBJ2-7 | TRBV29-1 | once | CSVTGKTSYEQYF | TGCAGCGTTACCGGGAAGACCTCCTACGAGCAGTACTTC
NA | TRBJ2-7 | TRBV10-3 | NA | CAISELKLSYEQYF | TGTGCCATCAGTGAGCTTAAACTCTCCTACGAGCAGTACTTC
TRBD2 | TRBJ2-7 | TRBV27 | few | CASSLLASGESYEQYF | TGTGCCAGCAGTTTGTTGGCTAGCGGGGAGTCCTACGAGCAGTACTTC
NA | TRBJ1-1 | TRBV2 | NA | CASRTVTEAFF | TGTGCCAGCAGGACAGTCACTGAAGCTTTCTTT
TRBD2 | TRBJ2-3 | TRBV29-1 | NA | CSVRRELDFDTQYF | TGCAGCGTTCGGCGGGAGTTAGACTTCGATACGCAGTATTTT
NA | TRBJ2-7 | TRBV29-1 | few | CSVRTTDSYEQYF | TGCAGCGTCCGGACAACTGACTCCTACGAGCAGTACTTC
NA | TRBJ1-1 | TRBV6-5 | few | CASSSGFYTEAFF | TGTGCCAGCAGTTCGGGGTTTTACACTGAAGCTTTCTTT
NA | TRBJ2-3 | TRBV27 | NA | CASMGVPPDTQYF | TGTGCCAGCATGGGAGTCCCCCCAGATACGCAGTATTTT